This T cell receptor (beta chain) appears in the sequencing data of a study of blood T cell repertoires in COVID-19. For the study at large: Sites across the United States, Italy and Spain contributed samples from acute and convalescent COVID-19.

The table came from immunoSEQ multiplex PCR; TCRdb's copy has only in-frame clones and leaves some out. The data hold thousands of clones, with about 86% observed a single time. Deletions cut 5 bases from V and 4 bases from J, with 8 bases between. CDR3 length equals 13 residues. Germline CDR1 MGHDK, CDR2 SYGVNS. The chain uses TRBV25-1 and TRBJ1-4; D ambiguous. This receptor was taken from a woman aged 45-59 years with active or convalescent COVID-19. Sequencing was performed on peripheral blood. This CDR3 reads CASSPELNEKLFF. The CDR3 bases are TGTGCCAGCAGTCCCGAGCTTAATGAAAAACTGTTTTTT.